This T cell receptor (beta chain) was identified during a study of CD8 T cells in Susac syndrome. Overall study context: When their blood was taken, patients with Susac syndrome were therapy-naive, taking corticosteroids, or taking intravenous immunoglobulin alone.

Whole-study findings and limits: The CD4+ T cell repertoires in Susac syndrome were not clonally expanded.

About this clonotype: The antigen remains undetermined.

Through negative isolation, CD4+ and CD8+ T cells were obtained, while TEMRA cells were enriched using FACS. An input of about 0.45 to 1 ug of RNA was subjected to reverse transcription using random hexamers. The authors amplified TCR beta CDR3 across 54 Vbeta and 13 Jbeta using immunoSEQ multiplex PCR. From the immunoSEQ multiplex PCR reads, TCRdb called clonotypes with MiXCR, one entry per CDR3 protein. The data hold some 200,000 distinct CDR3 sequences, with nearly 97% observed a single time. V was trimmed by 6 bases and J by 2 bases, leaving 15 bases between them. This CDR3 is built from 15 residues. CDR1 MNHEY and CDR2 SMNVEV come from the germline V gene (reference sequence).

Specimen: CD4+ T cells from PBMCs. The V gene is TRBV27, the J gene TRBJ2-3; D possibly corresponds to TRBD1 (6 bases). The clonotype comes from a human donor with Susac syndrome. CDR3 coding DNA: TGTGCCAGCAGGCTGGACAGCGGCTTCACAGATACGCAGTATTTT. Protein sequence: CASRLDSGFTDTQYF.